Below, 15 T cell receptor beta chains from the same sample are listed, as sequenced in a study of blood T cell repertoires in COVID-19. Libraries were prepared by immunoSEQ multiplex PCR; TCRdb keeps only in-frame clonotypes and omits some of them. The table includes over 200,000 clones, 70% to 90% detected once. Sequenced input: PBMCs or T cells enriched from blood (not recorded which). The receptors stem from a woman in her thirties who had been exposed to COVID-19.

This chain uses TRBV27 with TRBJ1-2; maybe TRBD1 (5 bases). This CDR3 contains 15 residues. Germline CDR1 and CDR2: MNHEY and SMNVEV (reference sequence). V was trimmed by 3 bases and J by 3 bases, leaving 14 bases between them. In nucleotides, the CDR3 is TGTGCCAGCAGTTTGGGGCTCGACGCTTACTATGGCTACACCTTC. Amino acid sequence: CASSLGLDAYYGYTF.

The CDR3 bases are TGTGCCACCAGTGACCCAGGGTCCGATGGTGGTGAGCAGTTCTTC. Protein sequence: CATSDPGSDGGEQFF. The chain carries TRBV24-1 and TRBJ2-1; a weak D match, TRBD1 (5 bases). V gave up 4 bases and J gave up 9 bases, with 18 bases separating them. The CDR3 loop spans 15 amino acids. CDR1 is KGHDR and CDR2 is SFDVKD in the germline V gene.

The gene calls are TRBV2 and TRBJ1-5, with TRBD1 matching 7 bases. The CDR3 runs 13 residues. Germline lookup yields CDR1 SNHLY and CDR2 FYNNEI. Trimming took 10 bases from V and 2 from J; bases not matched to a gene: 5. CDR3 in amino acids: CATMQGGNQPQHF. The CDR3 bases are TGTGCCACCATGCAGGGGGGCAATCAGCCCCAGCATTTT.

V is TRBV6-5 and J is TRBJ1-5; D perhaps matches TRBD1 (6 bases). The V and J ends lost 8 bases and 3 bases respectively, with 11 bases between them. There are 13 residues in the CDR3. Germline CDR1 and CDR2: MNHEY and SVGAGI. The CDR3 DNA reads TGTGCCAGCTCGGACAGTAACAATCAGCCCCAGCATTTT. Residues: CASSDSNNQPQHF.

Turning to this clone: The same CDR3 is also encoded by other DNA sequences in this sample. V is TRBV9 and J is TRBJ1-2; 8 bases line up with TRBD1. The J segment lost 2 bases and the V segment lost 4 bases, leaving 4 bases of the junction unmatched. CDR3 length: 14 amino acids. Germline loops: CDR1 SGDLS, CDR2 YYNGEE. CDR3 sequence reads: CASSPGQGNYGYTF. The DNA for the CDR3 is TGTGCCAGCAGCCCCGGACAGGGAAACTATGGCTACACCTTC.

The V and J genes are TRBV18 and TRBJ2-5, with 9 nucleotides matching TRBD1. This CDR3 is 16 amino acids long. The germline CDR1 and CDR2 sequences are KGHSH and LQKENI. V was clipped by 4 bases and J by 5 bases; unmatched bases: 11. For the CDR3, the DNA is TGTGCCAGCTCACTGACGGCACAGGGGGCCGGGGAGACCCAGTACTTC. It encodes CASSLTAQGAGETQYF.

The chain couples TRBV10-3 to TRBJ1-2; weak D call: TRBD1 (5 bases). V was clipped by 3 bases and J by 5 bases, with 16 bases between them. The germline CDR1 and CDR2 sequences are ENHRY and SYGVKD. The CDR3 is 15 amino acids. CDR3 amino acids: CAISENGGREYGYTF. CDR3 sequence (DNA): TGTGCCATCAGTGAAAACGGGGGAAGGGAATATGGCTACACCTTC.

V and J are TRBV7-3 and TRBJ2-1; 11 positions agree with TRBD2. The CDR3 has 18 residues. Germline loops: CDR1 SGHTA, CDR2 FQGTGA. After removal of 1 base from V and 3 bases from J, the junction contained 8 bases not matched to a gene. CDR3 loop: CASSLNSLAGGDYNEQFF. CDR3 coding DNA: TGTGCCAGCAGCTTAAATTCCCTAGCGGGGGGAGACTACAATGAGCAGTTCTTC.

In this sample, this clone turned up once. The chain links TRBV3-1 (or the pseudogene TRBV3-2) to TRBJ2-1; D possibly corresponds to TRBD2 (6 bases). In germline, CDR1 is LGHDT, CDR2 YNNKEL (reference sequence). This CDR3 contains 16 residues. Trimming left V 2 bases short and J 2 bases short, with 13 bases between. The CDR3 region has the DNA TGTGCCAGCAGCCAACGTTTAGCGGATCCCTACAATGAGCAGTTCTTC. Residues: CASSQRLADPYNEQFF.

This clone occurred a few times. The CDR3 bases are TGTGCCAGCTCACCAGGGACAGAGGGTTACAATGAGCAGTTCTTC. Amino acid sequence: CASSPGTEGYNEQFF. The rearrangement uses TRBV18 and TRBJ2-1; TRBD1 aligns across 7 bases. J was trimmed by 4 bases and V by 2 bases; bases with no gene match: 5. The CDR3 spans 15 residues. Germline loops: CDR1 KGHSH, CDR2 LQKENI.

The chain carries TRBV20-1 and TRBJ2-7; TRBD1 matches at 9 bases. The CDR3 contains 11 residues. The germline V gene encodes CDR1 DFQATT and CDR2 SNEGSKA (reference sequence). V was clipped by 4 bases and J by 13 bases; unmatched bases: 8. CDR3 in amino acids: CSAKIGDRVYF. The CDR3 bases are TGCAGTGCTAAGATAGGGGACAGGGTTTACTTC.

The chain couples TRBV5-1 to TRBJ2-7; 8 positions match TRBD1. This CDR3 comprises 12 residues. The V gene's germline CDR1 is SGHRS and CDR2 YFSETQ. CDR3 sequence (DNA): TGCGCCAGCAGCTCGGACCAGACAGGGGTTAAGGTC. Translating it yields CASSSDQTGVKV.

Within the sample, this clone is medium-sized. The J gene is TRBJ2-5, the V gene TRBV9; 11 bases fit TRBD2. V dropped 3 bases and J dropped 5; count of bases not matched to a gene: 9. This CDR3 region has 16 residues. Germline assignment: CDR1 SGDLS and CDR2 YYNGEE. As DNA, the CDR3 is TGTGCCAGCAGCGCATCTAGCGGGGGGCATTACGAGACCCAGTACTTC. It encodes CASSASSGGHYETQYF.

The chain combines TRBV13 with TRBJ2-2; the D is unclear. This CDR3 is built from 12 residues. Deletions cut 3 bases from V and 8 bases from J, with 7 bases between. The germline gives CDR1 PRHDT, CDR2 FYEKMQ (reference sequence). In nucleotides, the CDR3 is TGTGCCAGCAGCTTTGACGGGGGGGAGCTGTTTTTT. Its protein is CASSFDGGELFF.

V usage is TRBV6-2 or TRBV6-3 and J usage is TRBJ1-6; perhaps TRBD1 as D (6 bases). The V and J ends lost 2 bases and 0 bases respectively, with 20 bases between them. CDR1 MNHEY and CDR2 SVGEGT come from the germline V gene. CDR3 size: 20 residues. The CDR3 DNA follows: TGTGCCAGCAGTTACAATCCAACAGGGTCAATCGACTCCTATAATTCACCCCTCCACTTT. Amino acids: CASSYNPTGSIDSYNSPLHF.